This T cell receptor beta chain was found in a study of vaccination and CD4 T cells after COVID-19. As to treatment: approximately 11-day PBMC culture with coronavirus spike peptide pools or control peptides (ViraFEST assay). For ViraFEST, peptide pools expanded antigen-specific T cells, after which the TCRs were sequenced. The germline gives CDR1 MNHEY, CDR2 SVGEGT. CDR3 length equals 15 residues. Trimming took 6 bases from V and 3 from J, leaving 15 bases between them. At the Johns Hopkins FTIC core, DNA taken from cultured CD4+ T cells was sequenced by way of the Oncomine TCR Beta short-read assay. TCRdb reprocessed the PCR reads with MiXCR, giving one entry per CDR3 protein. The sample lists under 20,000 distinct CDR3 sequences, about 56% occurring once. As for this clonotype: Its antigen is still unknown.

The clonotype comes from a human donor who had recovered from COVID-19. The V call is TRBV6-2 or TRBV6-3, the J call TRBJ2-1; weak D call: TRBD2 (6 bases). Sequenced here: CD4+ T cells from blood, cultured in vitro, sampled before SARS-CoV-2 vaccination. This chain's CDR3 is CASRKAGSFYNEQFF. The CDR3 DNA reads TGTGCCAGCAGGAAAGCGGGTAGTTTCTACAATGAGCAGTTCTTC.